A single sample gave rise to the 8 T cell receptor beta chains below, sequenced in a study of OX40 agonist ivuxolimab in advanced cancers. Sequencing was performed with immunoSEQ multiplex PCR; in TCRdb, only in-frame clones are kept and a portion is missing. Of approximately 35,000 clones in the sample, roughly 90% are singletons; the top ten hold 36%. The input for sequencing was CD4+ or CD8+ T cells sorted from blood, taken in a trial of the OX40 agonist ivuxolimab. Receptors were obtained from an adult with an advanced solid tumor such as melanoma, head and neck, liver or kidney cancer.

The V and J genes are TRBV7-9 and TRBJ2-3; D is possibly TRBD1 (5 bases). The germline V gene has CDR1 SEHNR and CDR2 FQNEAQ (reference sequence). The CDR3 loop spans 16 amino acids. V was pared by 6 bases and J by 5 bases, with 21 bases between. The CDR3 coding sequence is TGTGCCAGCAGGTCAGGGTCCTCGCAGGCGGAAGATACGCAGTATTTT. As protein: CASRSGSSQAEDTQYF.

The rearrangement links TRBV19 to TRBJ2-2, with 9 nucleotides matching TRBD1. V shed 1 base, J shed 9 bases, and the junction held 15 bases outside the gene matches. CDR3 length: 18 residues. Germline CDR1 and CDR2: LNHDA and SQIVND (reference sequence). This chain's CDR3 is CASSIGTGGTGRARELFF. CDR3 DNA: TGTGCCAGTAGTATAGGGACTGGGGGGACAGGGAGGGCAAGGGAGCTGTTTTTT.

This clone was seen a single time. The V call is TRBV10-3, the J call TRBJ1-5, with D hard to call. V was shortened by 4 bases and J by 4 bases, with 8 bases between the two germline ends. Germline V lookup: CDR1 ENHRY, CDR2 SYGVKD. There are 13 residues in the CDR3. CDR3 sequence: CAISGGENQPQHF. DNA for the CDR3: TGTGCCATCAGTGGTGGGGAGAATCAGCCCCAGCATTTT.

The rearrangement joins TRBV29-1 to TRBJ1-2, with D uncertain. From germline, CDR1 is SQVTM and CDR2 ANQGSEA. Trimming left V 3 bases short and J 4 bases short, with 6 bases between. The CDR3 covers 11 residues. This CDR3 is CSVDGAYGYTF. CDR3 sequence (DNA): TGCAGCGTTGATGGCGCCTATGGCTACACCTTC. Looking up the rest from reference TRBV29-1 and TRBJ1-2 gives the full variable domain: SAVISQKPSRDICQRGTSLTIQCQVDSQVTMMFWYRQQPGQSLTLIATANQGSEATYESGFVIDKFPISRPNLTFSTLTVSNMSPEDSSIYLCSVDGAYGYTFGSGTRLTVV.

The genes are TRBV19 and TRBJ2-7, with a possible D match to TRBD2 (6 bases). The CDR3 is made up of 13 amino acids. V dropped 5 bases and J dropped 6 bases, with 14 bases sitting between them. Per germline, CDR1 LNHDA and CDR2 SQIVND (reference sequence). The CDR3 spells CASSAGTLGEQYF. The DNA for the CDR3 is TGTGCCAGTAGTGCCGGGACTTTGGGCGAGCAGTACTTC.

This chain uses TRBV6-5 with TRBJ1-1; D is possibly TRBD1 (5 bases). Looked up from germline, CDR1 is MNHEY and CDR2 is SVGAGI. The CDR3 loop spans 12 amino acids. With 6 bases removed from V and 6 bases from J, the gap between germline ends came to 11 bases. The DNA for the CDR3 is TGTGCCAGCAGACCGACGGGGGCTGAAGCTTTCTTT. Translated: CASRPTGAEAFF.

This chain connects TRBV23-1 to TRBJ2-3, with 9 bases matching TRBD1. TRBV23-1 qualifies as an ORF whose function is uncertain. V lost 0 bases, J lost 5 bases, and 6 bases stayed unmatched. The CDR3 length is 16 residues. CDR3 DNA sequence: TGCGCCAGCAGTCAATCTGTAGGGGACAGGGTAGATACGCAGTATTTT. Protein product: CASSQSVGDRVDTQYF.

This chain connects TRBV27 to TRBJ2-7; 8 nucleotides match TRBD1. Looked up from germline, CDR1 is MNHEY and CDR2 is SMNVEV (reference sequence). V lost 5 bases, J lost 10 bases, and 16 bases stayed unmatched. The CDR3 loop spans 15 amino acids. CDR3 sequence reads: CASSVAGGAYYNQYF. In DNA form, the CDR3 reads TGTGCCAGCAGTGTCGCAGGGGGCGCTTACTATAACCAGTACTTC.